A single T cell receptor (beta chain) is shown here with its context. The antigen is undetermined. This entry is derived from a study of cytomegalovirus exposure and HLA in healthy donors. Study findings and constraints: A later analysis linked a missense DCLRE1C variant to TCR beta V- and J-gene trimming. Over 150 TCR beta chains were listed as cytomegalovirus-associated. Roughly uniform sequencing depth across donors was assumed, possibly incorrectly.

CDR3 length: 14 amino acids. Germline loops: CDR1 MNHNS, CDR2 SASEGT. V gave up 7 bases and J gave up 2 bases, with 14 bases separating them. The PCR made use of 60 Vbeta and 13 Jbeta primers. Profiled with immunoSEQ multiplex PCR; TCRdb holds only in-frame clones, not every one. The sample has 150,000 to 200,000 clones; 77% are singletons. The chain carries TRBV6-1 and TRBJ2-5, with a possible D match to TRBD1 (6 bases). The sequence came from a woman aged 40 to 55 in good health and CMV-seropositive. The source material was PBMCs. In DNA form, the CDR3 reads TGTGCCAGCAACCCCAGGGGCCCTCAAGAGACCCAGTACTTC. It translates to CASNPRGPQETQYF.